A single sample gave rise to the 18 T cell receptor beta chains below, sequenced in a study of CD8+CD57+ T cells in acquired aplastic anemia. The template used for profiling TCR beta VDJ and CDR3 was genomic DNA. TCRdb redid the calling of the reads with MiXCR, one entry per CDR3 protein. This table has approximately 190,000 distinct CDR3 sequences, approximately 50% appearing once. Whoever was chosen for sequencing had shown CD8+CD57+ cell expansion by flow cytometry. Sequenced: sorted CD4+, CD8+, or CD8+CD57+ T cells (not recorded which) from PBMCs. These receptors came from a human donor with aplastic anemia.

For this clonotype: This may stem from a read error, because a much larger clone lies one nucleotide away. No conserved phenylalanine or tryptophan ends this CDR3, so it is likely a read error. CDR3 amino acids: CASSLDGTSGAYEQYL. CDR3 bases: TGCGCCAGCAGCTTGGATGGGACTAGCGGGGCCTACGAGCAGTACCTC. This chain uses TRBV5-1 with TRBJ2-7; 13 positions match TRBD2. The CDR3 sequence is 16 residues long. Germline V gene lookup returns CDR1 SGHRS and CDR2 YFSETQ. Germline trimming cut 0 bases from V and 2 bases from J; bases unmatched to any gene: 2.

Comments on this clonotype: The conserved phenylalanine or tryptophan is not found at the CDR3 terminus, so this likely reflects a read error. This sequence joins TRBV2 and TRBJ2-3; tentative D call: TRBD2 (5 bases). Germline V gene lookup returns CDR1 SNHLY and CDR2 FYNNEI. The CDR3 is 14 amino acids. CDR3 protein: CASTGLGSTETQYL. In DNA, the CDR3 is TGTGCCAGCACCGGCCTAGGGAGCACAGAGACGCAGTATCTT.

J is TRBJ1-4 and V is TRBV5-8; D might be TRBD1 (5 bases). V shed 0 bases and J shed 5 bases, with 11 bases lying between them. The CDR3 covers 15 residues. CDR1 SGHTS and CDR2 YDEGEE come from the germline V gene. The CDR3 here is CASSLGGTVNEKLFF. In nucleotides, the CDR3 is TGTGCCAGCAGCTTGGGAGGGACGGTGAATGAAAAACTGTTTTTT.

The rearrangement uses TRBV19 and TRBJ1-2; weak D call: TRBD1 (5 bases). Germline assignment: CDR1 LNHDA and CDR2 SQIVND (reference sequence). This CDR3 spans 15 amino acids. Trimming removed 1 base from V and 4 bases from J, with 13 bases in between. This CDR3 reads CASSIAGGQIYGYTF. In DNA, the CDR3 is TGTGCCAGTAGTATAGCGGGCGGACAAATCTATGGCTACACCTTC. Supplemented by reference TRBV19 and TRBJ1-2, the full variable domain reads DGGITQSPKYLFRKEGQNVTLSCEQNLNHDAMYWYRQDPGQGLRLIYYSQIVNDFQKGDIAEGYSVSREKKESFPLTVTSAQKNPTAFYLCASSIAGGQIYGYTFGSGTRLTVV.

On this clonotype: A junction end diverges from the germline sequence, so it may reflect a read error. The V gene is TRBV20-1, the J gene TRBJ2-5; perhaps TRBD1 as D (6 bases). Germline V gives CDR1 DFQATT, CDR2 SNEGSKA (reference sequence). The CDR3 covers 15 residues. The DNA for the CDR3 is TGCAGTGCTAACCGCCTGGCAGGGGCGCAGGAGACCCGGTACTTC. It yields the protein CSANRLAGAQETRYF.

V is TRBV19 and J is TRBJ1-2; 7 bases agree with TRBD1. The trim removed 4 bases at V and 4 bases at J, leaving 12 bases unmatched. In germline, CDR1 is LNHDA, CDR2 SQIVND (reference sequence). The CDR3 totals 16 residues. CDR3 nucleotide sequence: TGTGCCAGTAGTACCCCCGACAGGGTGGTCCTCTATGGCTACACCTTC. It yields the protein CASSTPDRVVLYGYTF.

DNA of the CDR3: TGTGCCAGTAGTATAGACGGGACTATTTTAAAGTTCTTC. Translated, it gives CASSIDGTILKFF. The chain links TRBV19 to TRBJ2-1; 7 bases agree with TRBD2. Trimming took 0 bases from V and 14 from J; bases not matched to a gene: 7. The CDR3 totals 13 residues. Germline lookup yields CDR1 LNHDA and CDR2 SQIVND (reference sequence).

V and J are TRBV19 and TRBJ1-2, with D perhaps matching TRBD1 (6 bases). V was pared by 5 bases and J by 8 bases, with 12 bases between. Germline V gene lookup returns CDR1 LNHDA and CDR2 SQIVND (reference sequence). The CDR3 runs 12 residues. CDR3 in DNA: TGTGCCAGTAGTTTCGCAGGGGACGGCTACACCTTC. The encoded protein is CASSFAGDGYTF.

This rearrangement joins TRBV12-5 to TRBJ2-7; TRBD1 aligns across 9 bases. This CDR3 has 15 amino acids. Germline assignment: CDR1 LGHNT and CDR2 FRNRAP. The ends lost 3 bases at V and 2 bases at J; junction bases unmatched: 5. The CDR3 nucleotides are TGTGCTAGTGGTTTAGGGACAGGGCCTACCTACGAGCAGTACTTC. Residues: CASGLGTGPTYEQYF.

The table lists this clonotype with many counts. The chain is built from TRBV5-5 and TRBJ2-5; perhaps D is TRBD1 or TRBD2 (6 bases each). Germline-derived CDR1 and CDR2 are SGHKS and YYEKEE (reference sequence). CDR3 length: 17 residues. The V and J ends lost 0 bases and 5 bases respectively, with 20 bases between them. CDR3: CASSLDGRRRRGETQYF. The CDR3 nucleotides are TGTGCCAGCAGCTTGGATGGGCGTCGGAGGAGGGGGGAGACCCAGTACTTC.

The chain recombines TRBV2 with TRBJ1-1; D perhaps matches TRBD1 (6 bases). Germline V gene lookup returns CDR1 SNHLY and CDR2 FYNNEI. Trimming cost V 8 bases and J 3 bases, with 16 bases left between them. CDR3 length: 14 residues. The CDR3 reads CASHQRGAHTEAFF. The CDR3 DNA reads as TGTGCCAGCCACCAAAGGGGGGCTCACACTGAAGCTTTCTTT.

This clonotype has only a few counts. This chain connects TRBV7-9 to TRBJ2-7; 8 bases fit TRBD2. The V gene's germline CDR1 is SEHNR and CDR2 FQNEAQ (reference sequence). The CDR3 spans 13 residues. The J segment lost 3 bases and the V segment lost 7 bases, leaving 5 bases of the junction unmatched. The CDR3 bases are TGTGCCAGCACCCGCGCGGGGGGCTACGAGCAGTACTTC. Its protein is CASTRAGGYEQYF.

This clonotype showed up many times. The chain is built from TRBV6-1 and TRBJ2-7; 9 bases align to TRBD2. This CDR3 contains 14 residues. With 7 bases clipped from V and 5 bases from J, the junction kept 9 bases outside the gene matches. CDR1 is MNHNS, CDR2 SASEGT, per germline. CDR3: CASTTSSGNHEQYF. CDR3 bases: TGTGCCAGCACTACGTCTAGCGGGAACCACGAGCAGTACTTC.

This clonotype showed up just once. A much larger clone lies one base from this, so it may be a read error. The rearrangement links TRBV25-1 to TRBJ1-1; 8 nucleotides agree with TRBD1. The trim removed 5 bases at V and 6 bases at J, leaving 14 bases unmatched. The CDR3 runs to 16 residues. Germline loops: CDR1 MGHDK, CDR2 SYGVNS. The CDR3: CASSMPAGGGGPEAFF. CDR3 nucleotide sequence: TGTGCCAGCAGTATGCCCGCAGGGGGCGGTGGCCCTGAAGCTTTCTTT.

This clonotype showed up many times. V usage is TRBV19 and J usage is TRBJ2-5; TRBD2 matches at 11 bases. Trimming at V came to 5 bases and at J to 1 base, leaving 6 bases not matched to a gene. Looked up from germline, CDR1 is LNHDA and CDR2 is SQIVND (reference sequence). This CDR3 comprises 16 residues. The CDR3 is CASSLRTSGPQETQYF. CDR3 coding DNA: TGTGCCAGTAGTCTTCGGACTAGCGGGCCCCAAGAGACCCAGTACTTC.

This clonotype was seen only a few times. The chain is built from TRBV4-2 and TRBJ2-4; TRBD1 matches 9 bases. Germline V gene sequence: CDR1 LGHNA, CDR2 YNFKEQ. This CDR3 comprises 13 residues. The ends lost 4 bases at V and 6 bases at J; junction bases unmatched: 1. CDR3 coding DNA: TGTGCCAGCAGCCCGGACAGGGGAAACATTCAGTACTTC. This translates into CASSPDRGNIQYF.

Comment on this clonotype: A much larger clone differs by one base, so this may be a read error. Since the CDR3 does not end with the conserved phenylalanine or tryptophan, this likely comes from a read error. Because the CDR3's place on the DNA is in doubt, the DNA is left out and the CDR3 is given as listed by TCRdb. J is TRBJ2-1 and V is TRBV5-8; the table's D call TRBD1 went unverified against the DNA. Germline values: CDR1 SGHTS, CDR2 YDEGEE. The CDR3 is 8 residues long, counting both termini. CDR3 loop: CAEGGDDL.

This clonotype was found many times. The genes are TRBV7-2 and TRBJ2-7, with D uncertain. The germline CDR1 and CDR2 sequences are SGHTA and FQGNSA. This CDR3 is 15 amino acids long. V was cut by 0 bases and J by 1 base, with 10 bases left in between. Here the CDR3 reads CASSLAMVLSYEQYF. CDR3 coding DNA: TGTGCCAGCAGCTTAGCTATGGTCCTTTCCTACGAGCAGTACTTC.